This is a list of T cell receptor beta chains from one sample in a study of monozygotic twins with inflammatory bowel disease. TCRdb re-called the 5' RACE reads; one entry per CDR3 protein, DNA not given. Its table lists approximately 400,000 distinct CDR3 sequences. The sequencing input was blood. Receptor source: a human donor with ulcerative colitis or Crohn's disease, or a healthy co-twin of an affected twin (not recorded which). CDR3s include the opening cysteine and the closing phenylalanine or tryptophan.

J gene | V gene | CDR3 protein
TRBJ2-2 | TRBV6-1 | CASSWDRPNTGELFF
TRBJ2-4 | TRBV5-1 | CASSLGVGGTRYF
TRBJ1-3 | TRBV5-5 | CASSLGQGARTIYF
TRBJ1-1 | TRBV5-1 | CASSGSGTEAFF
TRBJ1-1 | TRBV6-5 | CASSWDRVGTEAFF
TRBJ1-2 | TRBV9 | CASSVGQGVRGYTF
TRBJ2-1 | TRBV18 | CASSPPGQQRFNEQFF
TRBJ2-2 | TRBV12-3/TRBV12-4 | CASTMGLAAIRELFF
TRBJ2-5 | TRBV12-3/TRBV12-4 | CASSFLSGTGGWETQYF
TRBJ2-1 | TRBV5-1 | CASSPDGGSPHEQFF
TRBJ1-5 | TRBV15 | CATSRQRLNQPQHF
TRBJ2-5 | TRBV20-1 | CSARDPSLAGGRETQYF
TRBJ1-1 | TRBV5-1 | CASSGQGVSHTEAFF
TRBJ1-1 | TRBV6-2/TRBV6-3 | CASRPDKGPGDTEAFF
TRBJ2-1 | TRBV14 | CASSLLDSDEQFF
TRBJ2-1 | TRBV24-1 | CATSDTGTGLFNEQFF
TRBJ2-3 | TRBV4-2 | CASSHAGTSGSDTQYF
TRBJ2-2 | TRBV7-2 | CASRASGGAVTGELFF
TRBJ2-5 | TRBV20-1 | CSALRTSGFQETQYF
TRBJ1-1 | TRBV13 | CASSLGSSEAFF
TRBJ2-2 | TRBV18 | CASSQLTGGETTGELFF
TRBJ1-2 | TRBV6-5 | CASSYRVLPNYGYTF
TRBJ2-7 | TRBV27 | CASNTAGGPSYEQYF
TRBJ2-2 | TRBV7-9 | CASKTGTSMDTGELFF
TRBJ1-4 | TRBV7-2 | CASSSSRATNEKLFF
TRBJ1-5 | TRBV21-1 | CASGPRDRDTFVQPQHF
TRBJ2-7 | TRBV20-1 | CSALRTAGEQYF
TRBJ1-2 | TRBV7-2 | CASSLDRRSYGYTF
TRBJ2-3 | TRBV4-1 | CASSQPLGGQYF
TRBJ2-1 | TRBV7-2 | CASSSQNEQFF
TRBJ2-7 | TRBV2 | CASTGTSLSYEQYF
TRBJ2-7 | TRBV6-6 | CASNFRESHEQYF
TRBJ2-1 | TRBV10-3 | CAISAPTAVGEQFF
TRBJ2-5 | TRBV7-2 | CASSWDRVKETQYF
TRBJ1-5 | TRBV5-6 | CASSLLGESNQPQHF
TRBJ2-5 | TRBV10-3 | CAISEGVRGVQTQYF
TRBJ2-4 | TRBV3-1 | CASSRPGGVVAKNIQYF
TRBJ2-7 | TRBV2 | CASSNPLYSGRVYEQYF
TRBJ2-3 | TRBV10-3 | CAISESTASGFSTDTQYF
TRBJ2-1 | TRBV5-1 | CASSLAGTSGNEQFF
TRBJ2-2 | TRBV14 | CASSQDFTGELFF
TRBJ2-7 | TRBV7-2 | CASSFSGPVDEQYF
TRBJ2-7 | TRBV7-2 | CASSYGTWQYF
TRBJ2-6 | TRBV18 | CASSPPSSPGANVLTF
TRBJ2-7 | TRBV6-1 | CASSKKPVTQGQYF
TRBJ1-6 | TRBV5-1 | CASSPDYSPLHF
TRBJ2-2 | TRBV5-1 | CASSREGQPAGELFF
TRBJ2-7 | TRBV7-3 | CASSLTGAQGAPYEQYF